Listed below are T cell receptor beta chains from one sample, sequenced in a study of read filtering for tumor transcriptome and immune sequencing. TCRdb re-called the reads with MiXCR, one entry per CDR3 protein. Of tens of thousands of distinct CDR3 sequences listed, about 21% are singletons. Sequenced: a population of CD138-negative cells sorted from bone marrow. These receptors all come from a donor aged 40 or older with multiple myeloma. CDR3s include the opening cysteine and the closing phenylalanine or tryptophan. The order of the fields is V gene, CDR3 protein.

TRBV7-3 CASSSQGEAGELFF
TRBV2 CASSAQGFGNQLQHF
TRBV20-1 CSARDTGGDEKLFF
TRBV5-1 CASSFLAGGRNEQIF
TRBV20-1 CSARKAIGEQYF
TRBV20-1 CSARDAGAAGETQYF
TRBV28 CVSMERNQPQHF
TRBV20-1 CSAAPGTSGGTDTQYF
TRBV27 CASSRGTGSTEAFF
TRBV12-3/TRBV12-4 CASRNRGRGIEAFF
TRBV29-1 CSVRPQAGEQYF
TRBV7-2 CASSITAANTGELFF
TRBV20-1 CSARSGSGAYEQYF
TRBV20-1 CSARRHNEQFF
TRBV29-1 CSVEITSDSYEQYF
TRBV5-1 CASSLSPQEINEKLFF
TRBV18 CASSPAASSYNEQFF
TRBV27 CASSSGTISYEQYF
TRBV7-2 CASSLYRNLETQYF
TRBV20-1 CSARDPVTVIYGYTF
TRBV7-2 CASSLAGGGNQPQHF
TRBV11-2 CASSLGLYNEQFF
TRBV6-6 CASSPRGAGGRTDTQYF
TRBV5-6 CASSLAGEVIYF
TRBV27 CASSPQGEMGGELFF
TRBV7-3 CASSLSGTGNTGELFF
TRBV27 CASSFSGVAETQYF
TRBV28 CASSLPGTSFQYF
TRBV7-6 CASSLSDGTGLVGELFF
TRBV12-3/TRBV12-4 CASSPRGSTEAFF
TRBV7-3 CASSMDRGETQYF
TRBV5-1 CASSLGQGRRETQYF
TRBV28 CASSPISISYEQYF
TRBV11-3 CASSPTPDGRGEQPQHF
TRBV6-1 CASSQVGDDTDTQYF
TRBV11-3 CASSRGLADTQYF
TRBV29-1 CSVVPDTQYF
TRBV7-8 CASSLGDRDEKLFF
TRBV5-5 CASTPGQGWVGELFF
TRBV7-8 CASSHGVYEQYF
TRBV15 CATSWDSLGSPLHF